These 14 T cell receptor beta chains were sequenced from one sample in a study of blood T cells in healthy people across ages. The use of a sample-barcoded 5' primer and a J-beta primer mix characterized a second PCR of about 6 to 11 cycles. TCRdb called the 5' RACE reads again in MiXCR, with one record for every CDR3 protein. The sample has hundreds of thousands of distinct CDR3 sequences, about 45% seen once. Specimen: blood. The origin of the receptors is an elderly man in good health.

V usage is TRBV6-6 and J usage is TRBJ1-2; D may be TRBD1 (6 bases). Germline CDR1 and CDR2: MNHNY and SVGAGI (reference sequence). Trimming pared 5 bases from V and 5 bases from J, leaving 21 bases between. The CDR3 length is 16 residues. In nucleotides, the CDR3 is TGTGCCAGCAGTAAGACAGGCGGTTCAAGATCATATGGCTACACCTTC. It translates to CASSKTGGSRSYGYTF.

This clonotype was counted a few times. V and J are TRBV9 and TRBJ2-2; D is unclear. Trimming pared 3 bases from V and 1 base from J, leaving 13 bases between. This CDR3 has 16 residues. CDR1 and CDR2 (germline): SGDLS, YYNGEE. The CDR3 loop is CASSGQELRNTGELFF. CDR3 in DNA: TGTGCCAGCAGCGGACAAGAGCTGCGGAACACCGGGGAGCTGTTTTTT.

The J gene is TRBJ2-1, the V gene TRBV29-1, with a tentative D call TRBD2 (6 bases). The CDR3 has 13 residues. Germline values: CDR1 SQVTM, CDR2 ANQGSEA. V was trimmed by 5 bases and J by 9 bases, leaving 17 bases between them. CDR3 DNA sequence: TGCAGCGTTCACATCAGCGGGTTGGCTGAGCAGTTCTTC. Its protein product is CSVHISGLAEQFF.

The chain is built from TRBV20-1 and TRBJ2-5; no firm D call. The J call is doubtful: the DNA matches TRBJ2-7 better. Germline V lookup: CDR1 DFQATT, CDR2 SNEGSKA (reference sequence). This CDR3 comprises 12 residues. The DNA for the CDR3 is TGCAGTGCTATGCGCGAATCAGACGAGCAGTACTTC. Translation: CSAMRESDEQYF.

This chain's CDR3 is CASSLASSGHAYEQYF. CDR3 nucleotide sequence: TGCGCCAGCAGCTTGGCTTCTAGCGGGCACGCCTACGAGCAGTACTTC. V usage is TRBV5-1 and J usage is TRBJ2-7, with 8 bases fitting TRBD2. The CDR3 is 16 residues long. V was clipped by 0 bases and J by 2 bases; unmatched bases: 7. CDR1 is SGHRS, CDR2 YFSETQ, per germline. The full variable domain, rest sourced from reference TRBV5-1 and TRBJ2-7, is KAGVTQTPRYLIKTRGQQVTLSCSPISGHRSVSWYQQTPGQGLQFLFEYFSETQRNKGNFPGRFSGRQFSNSRSEMNVSTLELGDSALYLCASSLASSGHAYEQYFGPGTRLTVT.

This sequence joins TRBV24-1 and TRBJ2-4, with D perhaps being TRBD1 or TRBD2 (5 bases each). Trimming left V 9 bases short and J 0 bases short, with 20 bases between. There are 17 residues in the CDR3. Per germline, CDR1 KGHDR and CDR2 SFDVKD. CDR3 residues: CATQWVGTEIAKNIQYF. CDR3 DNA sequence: TGTGCCACCCAATGGGTTGGGACCGAAATAGCCAAAAACATTCAGTACTTC.

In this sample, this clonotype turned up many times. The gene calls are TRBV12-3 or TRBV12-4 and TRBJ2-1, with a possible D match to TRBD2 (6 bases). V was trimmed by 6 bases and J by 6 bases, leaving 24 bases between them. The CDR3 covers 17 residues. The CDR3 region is CASSPRRAGTTANEQFF. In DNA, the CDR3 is TGTGCCAGCAGCCCCAGGAGGGCCGGCACTACGGCCAATGAGCAGTTCTTC.

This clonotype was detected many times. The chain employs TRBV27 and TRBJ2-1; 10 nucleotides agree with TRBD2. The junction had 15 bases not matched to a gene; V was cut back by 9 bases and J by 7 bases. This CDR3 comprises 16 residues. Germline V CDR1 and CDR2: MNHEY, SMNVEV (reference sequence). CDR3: CASRVLTSGNRNEQFF. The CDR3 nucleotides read TGTGCCAGTCGAGTACTCACTAGCGGGAATAGGAATGAGCAGTTCTTC.

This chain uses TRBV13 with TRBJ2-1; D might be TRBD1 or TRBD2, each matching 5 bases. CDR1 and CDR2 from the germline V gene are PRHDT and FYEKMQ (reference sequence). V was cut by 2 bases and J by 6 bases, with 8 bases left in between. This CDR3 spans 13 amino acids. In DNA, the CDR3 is TGTGCCAGCAGCTTATGGGGGAGCAATGAGCAGTTCTTC. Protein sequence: CASSLWGSNEQFF. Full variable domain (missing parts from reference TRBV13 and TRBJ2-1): AAGVIQSPRHLIKEKRETATLKCYPIPRHDTVYWYQQGPGQDPQFLISFYEKMQSDKGSIPDRFSAQQFSDYHSELNMSSLELGDSALYFCASSLWGSNEQFFGPGTRLTVL.

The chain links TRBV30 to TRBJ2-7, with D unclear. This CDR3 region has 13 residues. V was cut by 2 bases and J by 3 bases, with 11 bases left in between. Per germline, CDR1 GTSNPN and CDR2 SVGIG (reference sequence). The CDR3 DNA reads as TGTGCCTGGAGTTGGGCCGAGGACTACGAGCAGTACTTC. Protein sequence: CAWSWAEDYEQYF.

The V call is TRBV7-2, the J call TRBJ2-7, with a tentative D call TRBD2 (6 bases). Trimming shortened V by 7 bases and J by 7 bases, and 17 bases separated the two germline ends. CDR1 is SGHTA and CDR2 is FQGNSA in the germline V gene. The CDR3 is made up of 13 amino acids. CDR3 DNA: TGTGCCAGCACCTGGGGCGGGGCGGATGAGCAGTACTTC. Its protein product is CASTWGGADEQYF.

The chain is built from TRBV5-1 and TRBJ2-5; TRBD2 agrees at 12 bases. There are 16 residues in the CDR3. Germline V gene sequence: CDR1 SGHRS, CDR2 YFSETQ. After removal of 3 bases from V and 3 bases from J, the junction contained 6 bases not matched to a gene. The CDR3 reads CASSWASGGAEETQYF. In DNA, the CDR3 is TGCGCCAGCAGCTGGGCTAGCGGGGGGGCGGAAGAGACCCAGTACTTC.

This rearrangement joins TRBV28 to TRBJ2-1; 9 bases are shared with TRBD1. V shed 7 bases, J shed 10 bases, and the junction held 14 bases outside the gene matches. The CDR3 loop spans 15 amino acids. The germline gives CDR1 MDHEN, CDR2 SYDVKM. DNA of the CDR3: TGTGCCAGCACCCTGTGGGGACAGGGAGTGCGGGAGCAGTTCTTC. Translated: CASTLWGQGVREQFF.

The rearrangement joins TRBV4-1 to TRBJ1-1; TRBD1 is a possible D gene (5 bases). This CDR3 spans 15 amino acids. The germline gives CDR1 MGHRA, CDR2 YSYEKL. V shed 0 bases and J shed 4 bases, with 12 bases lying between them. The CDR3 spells CASSQDPGYPTEAFF. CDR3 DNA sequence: TGCGCCAGCAGCCAAGATCCAGGGTACCCCACTGAAGCTTTCTTT.